A single sample is the source of the 26 T cell receptor beta chains below, sequenced in a study of early T cells in non-severe SARS-CoV-2 infection. TCRdb re-called the 5' RACE reads with MiXCR, one entry per CDR3 protein. Here the sample spans more than 55,000 distinct CDR3 sequences, around 12% being singletons. The sample taken for sequencing was whole blood. The receptor source for this set is an adult who was a healthcare worker with PCR-confirmed SARS-CoV-2 infection or an uninfected control (not recorded which).

The chain uses TRBV7-2 and TRBJ1-6; 9 bases match TRBD1. Germline values: CDR1 SGHTA, CDR2 FQGNSA. The CDR3 is 15 residues long. Trimming at V came to 4 bases and at J to 8 bases, leaving 6 bases not matched to a gene. The DNA of the CDR3 is TGTGCCAGCAGCTCACAGGGGGCGAGGCATTCACCCCTCCACTTT. It yields the protein CASSSQGARHSPLHF.

The rearrangement uses TRBV20-1 and TRBJ1-1, with TRBD1 matching over 7 bases. Germline CDR1 reads DFQATT; CDR2 reads SNEGSKA (reference sequence). After removal of 2 bases from V and 8 bases from J, the junction contained 14 bases not matched to a gene. The CDR3 covers 15 residues. CDR3 sequence reads: CSARHGRGQKEEAFF. The CDR3 DNA sequence: TGCAGTGCTAGACATGGAAGGGGACAGAAGGAAGAAGCTTTCTTT.

The V gene is TRBV20-1, the J gene TRBJ1-1; perhaps TRBD1 as D (6 bases). Trimming left V 5 bases short and J 4 bases short, with 11 bases between. This CDR3 contains 12 residues. Germline V lookup: CDR1 DFQATT, CDR2 SNEGSKA (reference sequence). The CDR3 loop is CSAPPGATEAFF. As DNA, the CDR3 is TGCAGTGCTCCACCGGGGGCCACTGAAGCTTTCTTT.

The rearrangement uses TRBV11-2 and TRBJ2-5; TRBD2 matches 8 bases. Trimming removed 0 bases from V and 0 bases from J; junction bases left unmatched: 9. The germline CDR1 and CDR2 sequences are SGHAT and FQNNGV. The length of the CDR3 is 18 residues. The CDR3 loop is CASSLDPGLALYQETQYF. CDR3 DNA sequence: TGTGCCAGCAGCTTAGATCCCGGACTAGCCCTCTACCAAGAGACCCAGTACTTC.

The J gene is TRBJ2-3, the V gene TRBV11-2; 9 positions agree with TRBD2. CDR3 length: 16 residues. CDR1 and CDR2 (germline): SGHAT, FQNNGV. With V trimmed by 0 bases and J by 5 bases, 6 bases remained unmatched. The CDR3 coding sequence is TGTGCCAGCAGCTTAGATGGGCGGGGGGGCATAGATACGCAGTATTTT. It codes for CASSLDGRGGIDTQYF.

In its sample, this clonotype was seen a few times. V gene TRBV16 combines with J gene TRBJ1-5, with no clear D. CDR1 and CDR2 from the germline V gene are KGHSY and FQNENV. V lost 5 bases and J lost 6, with 11 bases in between. There are 13 residues in the CDR3. CDR3 in amino acids: CASSWRSGQPQHF. CDR3 DNA: TGTGCCAGCAGCTGGAGGTCTGGTCAGCCCCAGCATTTT.

This clonotype has a count of ten or more. The CDR3 DNA follows: TGCAGTGCTAGAGATATGGCCAGGGGAAGTTTGCAGCCCCAGCATTTT. Its translation is CSARDMARGSLQPQHF. The genes are TRBV20-1 and TRBJ1-5; tentatively, D is TRBD1 (6 bases). V was clipped by 0 bases and J by 7 bases, with 19 bases between them. The CDR3 is 16 amino acids. CDR1 is DFQATT, CDR2 SNEGSKA, per germline (reference sequence).

Only a few counts were recorded for this clonotype. The chain is built from TRBV24-1 and TRBJ2-5; D possibly uses TRBD1 or TRBD2 (6 bases each). Trimming shortened V by 5 bases and J by 1 base, and 7 bases separated the two germline ends. The CDR3 is 13 amino acids. Germline values: CDR1 KGHDR, CDR2 SFDVKD. CDR3 protein: CATSGGAQETQYF. CDR3 DNA sequence: TGTGCCACCAGTGGGGGGGCCCAAGAGACCCAGTACTTC.

This chain links TRBV7-3 with TRBJ2-3; D is ambiguous. V lost 5 bases and J 2 bases, leaving 14 bases between the germline ends. Germline V CDR1 and CDR2: SGHTA, FQGTGA. CDR3 length: 15 amino acids. CDR3 nucleotides: TGTGCCAGCAGCGAGCATCCCAGAAACACAGATACGCAGTATTTT. Its translation: CASSEHPRNTDTQYF.

J is TRBJ1-5 and V is TRBV4-1; D uncertain. The CDR3 spans 12 residues. CDR1 and CDR2 (germline): MGHRA, YSYEKL. V was cut by 0 bases and J by 6 bases, with 3 bases left in between. CDR3 nucleotides: TGCGCCAGCAGCCAAGATTCTCAGCCCCAGCATTTT. This translates into CASSQDSQPQHF.

This clonotype was detected many times. The J gene is TRBJ1-3, the V gene TRBV10-1; D unclear. The CDR3 runs 16 residues. V lost 0 bases and J lost 0, with 9 bases in between. From germline, CDR1 is WNHNN and CDR2 SYGVQD (reference sequence). CDR3 sequence reads: CASSESASSSGNTIYF. CDR3 coding DNA: TGCGCCAGCAGTGAGTCCGCTTCGAGCTCTGGAAACACCATATATTTT.

The chain recombines TRBV7-2 with TRBJ2-3; TRBD2 matches 8 bases. The CDR3 extends over 15 amino acids. Germline V gene data show CDR1 as SGHTA and CDR2 as FQGNSA. With V trimmed by 2 bases and J by 8 bases, 9 bases remained unmatched. The CDR3 loop is CASSLNPGGPGTQYF. DNA for the CDR3: TGTGCCAGCAGCTTAAACCCGGGGGGGCCTGGTACGCAGTATTTT. The whole variable domain, filled in from reference TRBV7-2 and TRBJ2-3, reads GAGVSQSPSNKVTEKGKDVELRCDPISGHTALYWYRQSLGQGLEFLIYFQGNSAPDKSGLPSDRFSAERTGGSVSTLTIQRTQQEDSAVYLCASSLNPGGPGTQYFGPGTRLTVL.

This clonotype was counted many times. V usage is TRBV4-2 and J usage is TRBJ1-4; a possible D gene is TRBD1 (5 bases). CDR1 and CDR2 (germline): LGHNA, YNFKEQ. V dropped 1 base and J dropped 6 bases, with 12 bases sitting between them. The length of the CDR3 is 15 residues. The CDR3 DNA reads TGTGCCAGCAGCCAAGGAGGGGAGTCTGATGAAAAACTGTTTTTT. It encodes CASSQGGESDEKLFF.

This clonotype was seen a handful of times. The chain recombines TRBV28 with TRBJ2-5, with TRBD2 matching 7 bases. CDR3 length: 16 residues. The V gene's germline CDR1 is MDHEN and CDR2 SYDVKM. With 5 bases clipped from V and 1 base from J, the junction kept 10 bases outside the gene matches. The chain's CDR3 is CASSEGGPWRQETQYF. The CDR3 nucleotides are TGTGCCAGCAGTGAGGGAGGGCCATGGCGCCAAGAGACCCAGTACTTC. The full variable domain, rest sourced from reference TRBV28 and TRBJ2-5, is DVKVTQSSRYLVKRTGEKVFLECVQDMDHENMFWYRQDPGLGLRLIYFSYDVKMKEKGDIPEGYSVSREKKERFSLILESASTNQTSMYLCASSEGGPWRQETQYFGPGTRLLVL.

Points on this clonotype: Mismatch with germline at one junction end may stem from a read error. V is TRBV28 and J is TRBJ1-6, with no clear D. Looked up from germline, CDR1 is MDHEN and CDR2 is SYDVKM. The CDR3 spans 14 residues. Here the CDR3 DNA reads TGTGCCAGCAGTTTATGGGCGGGAAATTCACACCTCCACTTT. This sequence encodes CASSLWAGNSHLHF.

The V call is TRBV6-2 or TRBV6-3, the J call TRBJ2-1; TRBD2 aligns across 12 bases. The J segment lost 0 bases and the V segment lost 11 bases, leaving 11 bases of the junction unmatched. Germline loops: CDR1 MNHEY, CDR2 SVGEGT. The CDR3 extends over 17 amino acids. As DNA, the CDR3 is TGTGCCGGATCAAGCGGACTAGCGGGACTCTCCTACAATGAGCAGTTCTTC. Its protein is CAGSSGLAGLSYNEQFF.

The J gene is TRBJ1-1, the V gene TRBV11-2; perhaps TRBD1 as D (5 bases). The CDR3 consists of 14 residues. The germline gives CDR1 SGHAT, CDR2 FQNNGV. V was clipped by 1 base and J by 4 bases, with 10 bases between them. The CDR3 here is CASSLGGKGTEAFF. DNA of the CDR3: TGTGCCAGCAGCTTAGGGGGGAAAGGCACTGAAGCTTTCTTT.

This clonotype was detected many times. The gene calls are TRBV6-1 and TRBJ2-5; D call uncertain. Germline CDR1 MNHNS, CDR2 SASEGT. This CDR3 has 12 residues. The V and J ends lost 8 bases and 5 bases respectively, with 12 bases between them. CDR3 nucleotides: TGTGCCAGCTCTCCTAATCGGGAGACCCAGTACTTC. Its protein product is CASSPNRETQYF.

This clonotype was seen many times. V usage is TRBV6-2 or TRBV6-3 and J usage is TRBJ2-4, with D possibly being TRBD2 (7 bases). The CDR3 totals 14 residues. The V gene lost 5 bases and the J gene lost 7 bases, with 15 bases spanning the gap. Germline V lookup: CDR1 MNHEY, CDR2 SVGEGT. The CDR3 is CASSPSGGENIQYF. The CDR3 region has the DNA TGTGCCAGCAGTCCTTCGGGGGGCGAGAACATTCAGTACTTC.

The rearrangement links TRBV20-1 to TRBJ1-4; D possibly corresponds to TRBD1 (6 bases). The V and J ends lost 5 bases and 6 bases respectively, with 16 bases between them. The length of the CDR3 is 14 residues. Germline CDR1 and CDR2: DFQATT and SNEGSKA (reference sequence). This CDR3 is CSAPLQGRDEKLFF. Written as DNA, the CDR3 is TGCAGTGCTCCTCTACAGGGTAGGGATGAAAAACTGTTTTTT.

This clonotype was counted at least ten times. CDR3 nucleotide sequence: TGTGCCAGCAGCTTAGGCTATCAGGGTTTGGGTAGCAATCAGCCCCAGCATTTT. It is translated as CASSLGYQGLGSNQPQHF. V gene TRBV7-8 combines with J gene TRBJ1-5; D is possibly TRBD1 (5 bases). Germline CDR1 is SGHVS and CDR2 is FQNEAQ. The CDR3 totals 18 residues. Trimming removed 1 base at V and 0 bases at J, with 16 bases between. The full variable domain, completed using reference TRBV7-8 and TRBJ1-5, is GAGVSQSPRYKVAKRGQDVALRCDPISGHVSLFWYQQALGQGPEFLTYFQNEAQLDKSGLPSDRFFAERPEGSVSTLKIQRTQQEDSAVYLCASSLGYQGLGSNQPQHFGDGTRLSIL.

This clonotype was detected many times. The chain uses TRBV30 and TRBJ1-6, with D tentatively TRBD1 (6 bases). Trimming cost V 4 bases and J 4 bases, with 8 bases left between them. Germline loops: CDR1 GTSNPN, CDR2 SVGIG (reference sequence). This CDR3 is 13 amino acids long. CDR3 sequence (DNA): TGTGCCTGGAAGGGGGGGTATAATTCACCCCTCCACTTT. Translation gives CAWKGGYNSPLHF.

This clonotype was seen a few times. The rearrangement links TRBV29-1 to TRBJ1-2, with D perhaps TRBD1 (5 bases). Looked up from germline, CDR1 is SQVTM and CDR2 is ANQGSEA. This CDR3 is built from 11 residues. The V gene lost 5 bases and the J gene lost 6 bases, with 10 bases spanning the gap. The CDR3 bases are TGCAGCGTTAGGATACAGGATGGCTACACCTTC. This encodes CSVRIQDGYTF. Looking up the rest from reference TRBV29-1 and TRBJ1-2 gives the full variable domain: SAVISQKPSRDICQRGTSLTIQCQVDSQVTMMFWYRQQPGQSLTLIATANQGSEATYESGFVIDKFPISRPNLTFSTLTVSNMSPEDSSIYLCSVRIQDGYTFGSGTRLTVV.

This clonotype showed up many times. The chain is built from TRBV29-1 and TRBJ2-3, with unresolved D. The germline CDR1 and CDR2 sequences are SQVTM and ANQGSEA. The CDR3 contains 12 residues. V was pared by 1 base and J by 7 bases, with 9 bases between. Written as DNA, the CDR3 is TGCAGCGTTGAAGGCACAGACTATACGCAGTATTTT. It yields the protein CSVEGTDYTQYF.

This clonotype was observed a few times. V is TRBV29-1 and J is TRBJ1-1, with a possible D match to TRBD1 (5 bases). CDR1 and CDR2 from the germline V gene are SQVTM and ANQGSEA. Trimming cost V 0 bases and J 1 base, with 12 bases left between them. This CDR3 region has 15 residues. CDR3 in amino acids: CSVEDPGRPNTEAFF. The CDR3 DNA reads as TGCAGCGTTGAAGATCCGGGACGGCCGAACACTGAAGCTTTCTTT.

The V call is TRBV5-1, the J call TRBJ1-2; D is perhaps TRBD1 (5 bases). The ends were cut back, 4 bases at V and 8 bases at J, with 15 bases in the middle. The CDR3 length is 13 residues. Germline V CDR1 and CDR2: SGHRS, YFSETQ. CDR3 nucleotide sequence: TGCGCCAGCAGCCTAACCAGGGTCTCCGGCTACACCTTC. Translated, it gives CASSLTRVSGYTF.